This TCR beta chain stems from a study of cytomegalovirus exposure and HLA in healthy donors. Germline assignment: CDR1 KGHSH and CDR2 LQKENI. The CDR3 has 15 amino acids. Trimming removed 6 bases at V and 8 bases at J, with 19 bases between. Study-wide results and limits: Later analysis placed DRB1 highest and HLA-C lowest in TCR association rates, which differed by HLA locus. A few CMV-associated chains were confirmed in vitro to be specific for CMV antigens.

Comment on this clone: No antigen is known for it.

It was with 60 Vbeta and 13 Jbeta primers that the PCR ran. Original analysis: Roughly 12 million of tens of millions of unique TCR beta chains were shared, per a later count. The data were produced by immunoSEQ multiplex PCR, yet TCRdb's version contains in-frame clones alone and is incomplete. V, J and clone size derive from that table, while D and trimming were established from the DNA sequence. The profile shows about 150,000 clones, 60% to 85% of them singletons. The chain couples TRBV18 to TRBJ1-4; no reliable D call. This receptor was obtained from a woman aged 50 to 60 in good health and CMV-seropositive. Sequencing input: PBMCs. The CDR3 sequence: CASSAETGGEEKLFF. The CDR3 DNA sequence: TGTGCCAGCTCCGCGGAGACCGGCGGGGAGGAAAAACTGTTTTTT.